The next 30 T cell receptor beta chains were all read from a single sample in a study of blood T cell repertoires in COVID-19. Clones were sequenced by immunoSEQ multiplex PCR, and TCRdb holds only the in-frame ones, with some missing. The profile shows some 210,000 clones, roughly 86% of them singletons. The sequenced sample was peripheral blood. These receptors all come from a woman between 70 and 85 years old with active or convalescent COVID-19.

The rearrangement joins TRBV7-3 to TRBJ2-7, with TRBD1 matching over 7 bases. The germline V gene has CDR1 SGHTA and CDR2 FQGTGA. The CDR3 is made up of 15 amino acids. The V and J ends lost 0 bases and 3 bases, in that order; junction bases with no gene match: 5. The CDR3 DNA reads as TGTGCCAGCAGCTTAACGTCGGGACAGAACTACGAGCAGTACTTC. It is translated as CASSLTSGQNYEQYF.

This clone came up once. The chain joins TRBV30 to TRBJ1-4; the D gene is possibly TRBD1 (5 bases). The ends were cut back, 2 bases at V and 4 bases at J, with 11 bases in the middle. CDR3 length equals 14 residues. Germline loops: CDR1 GTSNPN, CDR2 SVGIG (reference sequence). The CDR3 sequence: CAWSFDSRNEKLFF. CDR3 coding DNA: TGTGCCTGGAGTTTCGACAGCCGTAATGAAAAACTGTTTTTT. Together with reference TRBV30 and TRBJ1-4, the CDR3 gives the full variable domain: SQTIHQWPATLVQPVGSPLSLECTVEGTSNPNLYWYRQAAGRGLQLLFYSVGIGQISSEVPQNLSASRPQDRQFILSSKKLLLSDSGFYLCAWSFDSRNEKLFFGSGTQLSVL.

The J gene is TRBJ2-1, the V gene TRBV11-2; 7 bases line up with TRBD1. J gave up 3 bases and V 1 base, and 3 bases lay outside the gene matches. Per the germline V gene, CDR1 is SGHAT and CDR2 is FQNNGV. CDR3 size: 15 residues. The CDR3 region has the DNA TGTGCCAGCAGCTTAGGGCAGGGGGTCTACAATGAGCAGTTCTTC. The encoded protein is CASSLGQGVYNEQFF.

About this clone: At the DNA level, this CDR3 is encoded by other sequences in the same sample as well. The chain employs TRBV5-1 and TRBJ1-2; 7 bases fit TRBD1. With V trimmed by 0 bases and J by 4 bases, 0 bases remained unmatched. Germline V gene data show CDR1 as SGHRS and CDR2 as YFSETQ. CDR3 length equals 13 residues. CDR3 in amino acids: CASSLDRGYGYTF. CDR3 DNA sequence: TGCGCCAGCAGCTTGGACAGGGGCTATGGCTACACCTTC.

This clone was observed once. The chain has TRBV5-1 and TRBJ2-3; TRBD2 matches 8 bases. The CDR3 length is 18 residues. Trimming took 5 bases from V and 6 from J; bases not matched to a gene: 20. Per germline, CDR1 SGHRS and CDR2 YFSETQ. The DNA for the CDR3 is TGCGCCAGCAGACGAAGGATTTACGCGGGAGGCCCGCCGGATACGCAGTATTTT. It translates to CASRRRIYAGGPPDTQYF. The variable domain in full, completed from reference TRBV5-1 and TRBJ2-3, reads KAGVTQTPRYLIKTRGQQVTLSCSPISGHRSVSWYQQTPGQGLQFLFEYFSETQRNKGNFPGRFSGRQFSNSRSEMNVSTLELGDSALYLCASRRRIYAGGPPDTQYFGPGTRLTVL.

A single count supports this clone. The chain employs TRBV6-5 and TRBJ1-1; a possible D gene is TRBD1 (5 bases). Germline V gene sequence: CDR1 MNHEY, CDR2 SVGAGI. This CDR3 region has 14 residues. Trimming removed 7 bases at V and 0 bases at J, with 12 bases between. CDR3 in DNA: TGTGCCAGCACTAGACAGTACATGAACACTGAAGCTTTCTTT. It codes for CASTRQYMNTEAFF.

The chain joins TRBV9 to TRBJ2-7, with D possibly matching TRBD2 (6 bases). The V and J ends lost 0 bases and 3 bases respectively, with 13 bases between them. CDR1 is SGDLS and CDR2 is YYNGEE in the germline V gene. The CDR3 runs to 15 residues. DNA for the CDR3: TGTGCCAGCAGCGTAGTACGGGGGAGGTTCTACGAGCAGTACTTC. Protein product: CASSVVRGRFYEQYF.

CDR3 amino acids: CATSRDGSGTDTQYF. Written as DNA, the CDR3 is TGTGCCACCAGCAGAGATGGCAGCGGCACAGATACGCAGTATTTT. The rearrangement links TRBV15 to TRBJ2-3; D ambiguous. Trimming took off 0 bases at V and 1 base at J, with 8 bases between the two ends. Germline values: CDR1 LNHNV, CDR2 YYDKDF (reference sequence). The CDR3 loop spans 15 amino acids.

The rearrangement joins TRBV7-9 to TRBJ1-4; D remains unclear. With 5 bases removed from V and 5 bases from J, the gap between germline ends came to 6 bases. This CDR3 region has 12 residues. Germline V gives CDR1 SEHNR, CDR2 FQNEAQ (reference sequence). In nucleotides, the CDR3 is TGTGCCAGCAGCGCGTCCAATGAAAAACTGTTTTTT. Amino acids: CASSASNEKLFF.

The table lists this clone with a few counts. Different DNA sequences within this sample yield the same CDR3. This CDR3 reads CASSSSPGTDTQYF. CDR3 DNA sequence: TGTGCCAGCAGCTCAAGCCCCGGCACAGATACGCAGTATTTT. The chain employs TRBV11-2 and TRBJ2-3; D is uncertain. This CDR3 has 14 residues. Trimming removed 4 bases at V and 1 base at J, with 9 bases between. From germline, CDR1 is SGHAT and CDR2 FQNNGV.

A single count supports this clone. This chain joins TRBV18 and TRBJ2-5; tentatively, D is TRBD1 (8 bases). Germline V gene sequence: CDR1 KGHSH, CDR2 LQKENI. The CDR3 contains 15 residues. V lost 3 bases, J lost 9 bases, and 20 bases lay in between. The CDR3 is CASSPRTDRGGAQYF. DNA for the CDR3: TGTGCCAGCTCACCCAGAACTGACAGGGGAGGGGCCCAGTACTTC. The whole variable domain, filled in from reference TRBV18 and TRBJ2-5, reads NAGVMQNPRHLVRRRGQEARLRCSPMKGHSHVYWYRQLPEEGLKFMVYLQKENIIDESGMPKERFSAEFPKEGPSILRIQQVVRGDSAAYFCASSPRTDRGGAQYFGPGTRLLVL.

This sequence joins TRBV25-1 and TRBJ2-5; 7 positions match TRBD1. Trimming at V came to 8 bases and at J to 6 bases, leaving 6 bases not matched to a gene. Germline CDR1 reads MGHDK; CDR2 reads SYGVNS. There are 12 residues in the CDR3. CDR3 sequence reads: CASRQGGKTQYF. CDR3 nucleotide sequence: TGTGCCAGCCGACAGGGTGGAAAGACCCAGTACTTC.

The genes are TRBV28 and TRBJ2-2; TRBD2 agrees at 12 bases. Germline assignment: CDR1 MDHEN and CDR2 SYDVKM. Trimming cost V 7 bases and J 7 bases; bases outside gene matches: 19. The CDR3 totals 19 residues. CDR3 nucleotides: TGTGCCAGCAACCCTCCGAAGGGACGGACTAGCGGGATGGGCGGGGAGCTGTTTTTT. This encodes CASNPPKGRTSGMGGELFF.

The rearrangement uses TRBV10-2 and TRBJ2-1; D ambiguous. Germline CDR1 reads WSHSY; CDR2 reads SAAADI. The CDR3 is 14 residues long. V lost 8 bases and J 6 bases, leaving 17 bases between the germline ends. CDR3 loop: CASGPADFANEQFF. DNA of the CDR3: TGCGCCAGCGGCCCCGCGGATTTTGCCAATGAGCAGTTCTTC.

The V call is TRBV18, the J call TRBJ2-5, with TRBD2 matching over 10 bases. In germline, CDR1 is KGHSH, CDR2 LQKENI. The CDR3 sequence is 16 residues long. V lost 4 bases and J lost 5; bases outside the gene matches: 10. This chain's CDR3 is CASSLSLAGALETQYF. The CDR3 DNA is TGTGCCAGCTCACTTAGTCTAGCGGGAGCCTTGGAGACCCAGTACTTC. Filled out from reference TRBV18 and TRBJ2-5, the complete variable domain reads NAGVMQNPRHLVRRRGQEARLRCSPMKGHSHVYWYRQLPEEGLKFMVYLQKENIIDESGMPKERFSAEFPKEGPSILRIQQVVRGDSAAYFCASSLSLAGALETQYFGPGTRLLVL.

This clone was detected only a few times. The V and J genes are TRBV7-9 and TRBJ2-1; possibly TRBD2 for D (6 bases). CDR1 and CDR2 (germline): SEHNR, FQNEAQ (reference sequence). This CDR3 is built from 16 residues. Trimming pared 10 bases from V and 7 bases from J, leaving 26 bases between. The DNA for the CDR3 is TGTGCCACCTATGGGCGGGAACAATCTCCGGGAAATGAGCAGTTCTTC. As protein: CATYGREQSPGNEQFF.

This clone showed up just a few times. V and J are TRBV4-2 and TRBJ2-7, with D possibly being TRBD2 (6 bases). The germline gives CDR1 LGHNA, CDR2 YNFKEQ. Trimming cost V 4 bases and J 3 bases, with 16 bases left between them. The CDR3 contains 15 residues. The CDR3 here is CASSPELGGYYEQYF. CDR3 in DNA: TGTGCCAGCAGCCCCGAGTTGGGGGGTTACTACGAGCAGTACTTC.

The chain uses TRBV28 and TRBJ2-7; no definite D call. V lost 7 bases and J lost 0, with 19 bases in between. This CDR3 comprises 16 residues. CDR1 MDHEN and CDR2 SYDVKM come from the germline V gene. This CDR3 is CASTPVVVVSSYEQYF. CDR3 in DNA: TGTGCCAGCACCCCGGTAGTAGTGGTAAGCTCCTACGAGCAGTACTTC.

The chain links TRBV7-3 to TRBJ2-3, with 7 bases aligning to TRBD2. The length of the CDR3 is 14 residues. The ends lost 5 bases at V and 6 bases at J; junction bases unmatched: 8. Germline CDR1 reads SGHTA; CDR2 reads FQGTGA. CDR3 bases: TGTGCCAGCAGCCGGAGGCGGGAGAGGGATACGCAGTATTTT. Its protein product is CASSRRRERDTQYF.

This clone was detected a few times. The rearrangement joins TRBV7-2 to TRBJ1-3; 8 bases are shared with TRBD1. There are 14 residues in the CDR3. CDR1 is SGHTA and CDR2 is FQGNSA in the germline V gene. V shed 5 bases, J shed 6 bases, and the junction held 6 bases outside the gene matches. The CDR3 spells CASSPGGPQNTIYF. In DNA, the CDR3 is TGTGCCAGCAGCCCAGGGGGCCCTCAAAACACCATATATTTT.

J is TRBJ1-2 and V is TRBV29-1, with D possibly TRBD1 on 5 matching bases. Germline assignment: CDR1 SQVTM and CDR2 ANQGSEA. The CDR3 has 15 residues. V was cut by 0 bases and J by 2 bases, with 13 bases left in between. This CDR3 is CSVEDGRAGNYGYTF. For the CDR3, the DNA is TGCAGCGTTGAAGACGGCAGGGCGGGGAACTATGGCTACACCTTC. Drawing the rest from reference TRBV29-1 and TRBJ1-2, the complete variable domain is SAVISQKPSRDICQRGTSLTIQCQVDSQVTMMFWYRQQPGQSLTLIATANQGSEATYESGFVIDKFPISRPNLTFSTLTVSNMSPEDSSIYLCSVEDGRAGNYGYTFGSGTRLTVV.

This chain connects TRBV5-4 to TRBJ2-1, with D maybe TRBD1 (6 bases). Trimming removed 2 bases from V and 4 bases from J, with 13 bases in between. Germline V gene lookup returns CDR1 SGHNT and CDR2 YYREEE (reference sequence). The CDR3 sequence is 15 residues long. DNA of the CDR3: TGTGCCAGCAGCTTACCGACAGGTAGTTACAATGAGCAGTTCTTC. Translated: CASSLPTGSYNEQFF.

The rearrangement links TRBV15 to TRBJ1-5; D is ambiguous. From germline, CDR1 is LNHNV and CDR2 YYDKDF (reference sequence). V was clipped by 2 bases and J by 3 bases, with 8 bases between them. The CDR3 runs 14 residues. Here the CDR3 reads CATSRSGSNQPQHF. As DNA, the CDR3 is TGTGCCACCAGCAGATCCGGGTCCAATCAGCCCCAGCATTTT.

The chain recombines TRBV10-3 with TRBJ1-1; D is uncertain. The V gene lost 6 bases and the J gene lost 5 bases, with 10 bases spanning the gap. Germline lookup yields CDR1 ENHRY and CDR2 SYGVKD. The length of the CDR3 is 12 residues. CDR3 residues: CAIREGGTEAFF. CDR3 nucleotide sequence: TGTGCCATCAGGGAGGGAGGTACTGAAGCTTTCTTT.

V and J are TRBV6-2 or TRBV6-3 and TRBJ1-5; TRBD1 matches 7 bases. Germline V gene data show CDR1 as MNHEY and CDR2 as SVGEGT. This CDR3 has 15 amino acids. The trim removed 4 bases at V and 7 bases at J, leaving 10 bases unmatched. This CDR3 is CASSSLTGIPQPQHF. The DNA for the CDR3 is TGTGCCAGCAGTTCATTGACAGGGATTCCCCAGCCCCAGCATTTT.

The chain is built from TRBV9 and TRBJ2-2; TRBD2 matches 7 bases. CDR3 size: 17 residues. In germline, CDR1 is SGDLS, CDR2 YYNGEE. The junction had 12 bases not matched to a gene; V was cut back by 2 bases and J by 5 bases. The CDR3 region has the DNA TGTGCCAGCAGCGTCAGCCTTCCGGGGGGATCAACCGGGGAGCTGTTTTTT. Amino acids: CASSVSLPGGSTGELFF.

This clone was observed once. V usage is TRBV6-6 and J usage is TRBJ2-7; TRBD1 aligns across 10 bases. Trimming took 6 bases from V and 3 from J; bases not matched to a gene: 5. This CDR3 comprises 14 residues. The germline gives CDR1 MNHNY, CDR2 SVGAGI (reference sequence). CDR3 coding DNA: TGTGCCAGCAGACCGGGACAGGGGATCTACGAGCAGTACTTC. Translating it yields CASRPGQGIYEQYF.

The CDR3 coding sequence is TGTGCCAGCGAGACTAGCGGGAGTTCCCATGAGCAGTTCTTC. Translating it yields CASETSGSSHEQFF. The chain combines TRBV2 with TRBJ2-1, with 12 nucleotides matching TRBD2. V trimming: 8 bases; J trimming: 8 bases; junction bases outside the gene matches: 7. The CDR3 is 14 residues long. The germline V gene has CDR1 SNHLY and CDR2 FYNNEI.

The chain joins TRBV21-1 to TRBJ1-3. TRBV21-1 is reported as a pseudogene. The CDR3 totals 13 residues. CDR3 residues: CASSKIPGNTIYF. DNA for the CDR3: TGTGCCAGCAGCAAAATCCCGGGGAACACCATATATTTT.

This clone was observed a single time. The V and J genes are TRBV20-1 and TRBJ2-7; 12 nucleotides match TRBD2. This CDR3 contains 14 residues. With 6 bases clipped from V and 3 bases from J, the junction kept 6 bases outside the gene matches. The germline gives CDR1 DFQATT, CDR2 SNEGSKA (reference sequence). CDR3 in amino acids: CSASGLAGIYEQYF. As DNA, the CDR3 is TGCAGTGCGAGTGGACTAGCGGGGATCTACGAGCAGTACTTC.